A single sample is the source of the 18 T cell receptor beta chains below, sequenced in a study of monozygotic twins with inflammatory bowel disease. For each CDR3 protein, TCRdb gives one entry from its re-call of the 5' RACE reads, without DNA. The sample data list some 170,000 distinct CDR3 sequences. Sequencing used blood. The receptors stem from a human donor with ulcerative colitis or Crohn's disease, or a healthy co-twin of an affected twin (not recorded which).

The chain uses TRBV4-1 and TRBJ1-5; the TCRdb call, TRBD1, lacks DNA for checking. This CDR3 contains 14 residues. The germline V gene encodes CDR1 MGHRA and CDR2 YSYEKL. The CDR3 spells CASSHGTDDQPQHF.

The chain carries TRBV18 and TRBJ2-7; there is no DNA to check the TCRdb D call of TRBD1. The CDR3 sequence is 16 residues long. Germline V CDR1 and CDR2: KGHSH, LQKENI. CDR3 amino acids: CASSPPGQKLTYEQYF. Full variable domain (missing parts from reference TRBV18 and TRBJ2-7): NAGVMQNPRHLVRRRGQEARLRCSPMKGHSHVYWYRQLPEEGLKFMVYLQKENIIDESGMPKERFSAEFPKEGPSILRIQQVVRGDSAAYFCASSPPGQKLTYEQYFGPGTRLTVT.

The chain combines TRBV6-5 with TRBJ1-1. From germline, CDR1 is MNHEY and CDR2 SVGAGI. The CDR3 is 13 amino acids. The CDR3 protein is CASSYWQKHEAFF.

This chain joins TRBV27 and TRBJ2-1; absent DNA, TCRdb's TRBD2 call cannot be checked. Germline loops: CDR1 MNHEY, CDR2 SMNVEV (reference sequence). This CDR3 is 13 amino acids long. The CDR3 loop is CASSFTAGHEQFF.

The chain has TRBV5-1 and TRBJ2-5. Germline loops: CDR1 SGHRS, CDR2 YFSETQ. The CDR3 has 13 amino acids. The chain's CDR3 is CASSHGDPETQYF.

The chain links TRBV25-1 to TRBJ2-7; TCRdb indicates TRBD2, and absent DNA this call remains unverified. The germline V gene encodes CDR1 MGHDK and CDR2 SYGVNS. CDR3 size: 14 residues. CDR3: CASSGVAGVHEQYF.

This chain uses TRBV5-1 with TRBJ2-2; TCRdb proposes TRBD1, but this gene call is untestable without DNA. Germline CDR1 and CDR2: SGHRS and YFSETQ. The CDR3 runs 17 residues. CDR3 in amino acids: CASSLVSPGANTGELFF. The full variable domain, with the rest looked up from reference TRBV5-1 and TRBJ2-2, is KAGVTQTPRYLIKTRGQQVTLSCSPISGHRSVSWYQQTPGQGLQFLFEYFSETQRNKGNFPGRFSGRQFSNSRSEMNVSTLELGDSALYLCASSLVSPGANTGELFFGEGSRLTVL.

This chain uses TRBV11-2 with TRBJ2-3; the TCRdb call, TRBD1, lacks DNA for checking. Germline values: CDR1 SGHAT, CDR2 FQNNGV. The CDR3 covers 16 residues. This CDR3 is CASSLGGWGPADTQYF. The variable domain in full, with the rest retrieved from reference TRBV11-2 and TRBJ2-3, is EAGVAQSPRYKIIEKRQSVAFWCNPISGHATLYWYQQILGQGPKLLIQFQNNGVVDDSQLPKDRFSAERLKGVDSTLKIQPAKLEDSAVYLCASSLGGWGPADTQYFGPGTRLTVL.

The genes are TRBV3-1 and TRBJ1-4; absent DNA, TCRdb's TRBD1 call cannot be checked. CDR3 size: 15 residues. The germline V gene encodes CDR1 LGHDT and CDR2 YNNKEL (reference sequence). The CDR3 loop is CASSQAPDPREKLFF. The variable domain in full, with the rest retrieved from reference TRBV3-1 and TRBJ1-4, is DTAVSQTPKYLVTQMGNDKSIKCEQNLGHDTMYWYKQDSKKFLKIMFSYNNKELIINETVPNRFSPKSPDKAHLNLHINSLELGDSAVYFCASSQAPDPREKLFFGSGTQLSVL.

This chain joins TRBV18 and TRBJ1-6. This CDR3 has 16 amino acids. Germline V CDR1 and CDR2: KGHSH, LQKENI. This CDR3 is CASSPMGLFNNSPLHF.

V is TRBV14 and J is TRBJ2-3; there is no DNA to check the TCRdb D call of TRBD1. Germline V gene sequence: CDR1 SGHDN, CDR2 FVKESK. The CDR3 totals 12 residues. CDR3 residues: CASSPRDHTQYF.

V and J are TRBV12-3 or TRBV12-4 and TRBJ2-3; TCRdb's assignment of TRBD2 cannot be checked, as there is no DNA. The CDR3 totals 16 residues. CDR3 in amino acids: CASSDRLAGTTDTQYF.

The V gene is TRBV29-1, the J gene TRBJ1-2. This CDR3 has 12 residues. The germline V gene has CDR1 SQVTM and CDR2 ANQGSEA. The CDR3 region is CSVLTANYGYTF.

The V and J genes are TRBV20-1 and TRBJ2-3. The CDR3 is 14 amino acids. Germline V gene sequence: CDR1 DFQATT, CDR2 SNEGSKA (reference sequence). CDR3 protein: CSARGYGVTDTQYF.

The CDR3 sequence is CAISESPERSFRNEQFF. The chain is built from TRBV10-3 and TRBJ2-1; as DNA is missing, the TRBD1 call by TCRdb cannot be tested. CDR1 and CDR2 (germline): ENHRY, SYGVKD. This CDR3 is built from 17 residues.

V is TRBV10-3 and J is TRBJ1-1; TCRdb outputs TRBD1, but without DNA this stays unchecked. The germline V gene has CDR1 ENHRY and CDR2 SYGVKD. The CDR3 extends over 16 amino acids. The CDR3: CAISGWGSIMNTEAFF.

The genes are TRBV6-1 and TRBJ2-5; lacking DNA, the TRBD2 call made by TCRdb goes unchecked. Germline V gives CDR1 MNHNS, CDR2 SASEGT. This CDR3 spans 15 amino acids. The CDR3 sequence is CASRPGLAGSETQYF.

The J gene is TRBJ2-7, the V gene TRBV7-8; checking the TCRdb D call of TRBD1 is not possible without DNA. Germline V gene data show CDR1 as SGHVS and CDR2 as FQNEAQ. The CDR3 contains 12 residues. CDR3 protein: CASSRTGGEQYF.